Below are 14 T cell receptor beta chains sequenced from a single sample in a study of tumor-infiltrating lymphocytes in oesophageal squamous cell carcinoma. Each CDR3 protein is one row after TCRdb ran MiXCR on the PCR reads. This sample has approximately 18,000 distinct CDR3 sequences, with about 46% found just once. Sequencing was performed on esophageal tumor tissue. The receptors stem from a male donor with esophageal squamous cell carcinoma.

The gene calls are TRBV12-3 or TRBV12-4 and TRBJ2-1; 9 positions match TRBD2. The length of the CDR3 is 13 residues. V lost 7 bases and J lost 7; bases outside the gene matches: 5. This CDR3 reads CASNQREANEQFF. The DNA for the CDR3 is TGTGCCAGCAACCAGCGGGAGGCTAATGAGCAGTTCTTC.

By frequency in the sample, this clonotype is medium-sized. The chain links TRBV27 to TRBJ1-6; 9 bases agree with TRBD1. The germline CDR1 and CDR2 sequences are MNHEY and SMNVEV (reference sequence). There are 15 residues in the CDR3. After removal of 4 bases from V and 7 bases from J, the junction contained 5 bases not matched to a gene. The CDR3 nucleotides read TGTGCCAGCAGTTCGGGGACAGGGATGAATTCACCCCTCCACTTT. Amino acid sequence: CASSSGTGMNSPLHF.

There are many counts of this clonotype. This chain joins TRBV5-4 and TRBJ2-3; tentative D call: TRBD2 (6 bases). CDR1 is SGHNT, CDR2 YYREEE, per germline (reference sequence). The CDR3 runs 15 residues. The ends were cut back, 0 bases at V and 5 bases at J, with 13 bases in the middle. CDR3 sequence reads: CASSLDPGREDTQYF. For the CDR3, the DNA is TGTGCCAGCAGCTTGGATCCCGGGAGAGAAGATACGCAGTATTTT.

This clonotype was seen more than once but under ten times. This chain links TRBV7-6 with TRBJ2-1; 8 bases fit TRBD1. With the DNA end fitting TRBJ2-7 better, the J assignment may be wrong. This CDR3 has 16 residues. CDR1 is SGHVS and CDR2 is FNYEAQ in the germline V gene. The CDR3 sequence is CASSSDRESGYNEQYF. DNA for the CDR3: TGTGCCAGCAGCTCGGACAGGGAATCTGGCTACAATGAGCAGTACTTC.

V gene TRBV7-3 combines with J gene TRBJ2-1; D unclear. The CDR3 runs 12 residues. Germline V gene lookup returns CDR1 SGHTA and CDR2 FQGTGA. V gave up 2 bases and J gave up 5 bases, with 4 bases separating them. The chain's CDR3 is CASSLGDNEQFF. The CDR3 DNA follows: TGTGCCAGCAGCTTAGGGGACAATGAGCAGTTCTTC.

The gene calls are TRBV2 and TRBJ1-4, with D possibly matching TRBD1 (5 bases). Trimming pared 4 bases from V and 2 bases from J, leaving 11 bases between. This CDR3 has 15 residues. CDR1 is SNHLY and CDR2 is FYNNEI in the germline V gene. The CDR3 bases are TGTGCCAGCAGTGGGATTGGGGGTACTAATGAAAAACTGTTTTTT. Its translation: CASSGIGGTNEKLFF.

The J gene is TRBJ1-6, the V gene TRBV7-9, with D perhaps TRBD1 (5 bases). The V end was cut by 1 base, the J end by 6 bases, with 13 bases between. The CDR3 is 16 residues long. CDR1 and CDR2 from the germline V gene are SEHNR and FQNEAQ (reference sequence). CDR3 protein: CASSLGPTVRNSPLHF. The CDR3 DNA is TGTGCCAGCAGCTTAGGCCCGACAGTTCGTAATTCACCCCTCCACTTT.

The chain links TRBV7-3 to TRBJ2-1; 7 bases map to TRBD1. Germline lookup yields CDR1 SGHTA and CDR2 FQGTGA. Trimming removed 5 bases from V and 8 bases from J; junction bases left unmatched: 9. This CDR3 is built from 14 residues. For the CDR3, the DNA is TGTGCCAGCAGCGATTCGACAGGGTTGGATGAGCAGTTCTTC. Translation: CASSDSTGLDEQFF.

This clonotype was counted many times. The chain links TRBV6-4 to TRBJ2-7, with 7 bases fitting TRBD2. CDR3 length: 15 amino acids. Germline-derived CDR1 and CDR2 are MRHNA and SNTAGT. V shed 5 bases, J shed 7 bases, and the junction held 14 bases outside the gene matches. The DNA for the CDR3 is TGTGCCAGCAGTCCGAGCGGAGGGGACTACAATGAGCAGTACTTC. Translating it yields CASSPSGGDYNEQYF.

V and J are TRBV7-4 and TRBJ2-1; 8 bases align to TRBD1. The tail of the sequence fits TRBJ1-2 better, so the J call may be wrong. CDR3 length: 15 residues. Germline CDR1 is SGHVT and CDR2 is SQSDAQ. The CDR3 reads CASSSSTGGNYGYTF. In nucleotides, the CDR3 is TGTGCCAGCAGCTCCTCCACAGGGGGGAACTATGGCTACACCTTC.

About this clonotype itself: At one end the junction does not follow the germline gene, possibly because of a read error. The chain combines TRBV5-3 with TRBJ2-5, with 9 bases identical to TRBD1. TRBV5-3 is noted as an ORF with a role that remains uncertain. The CDR3 totals 15 residues. This CDR3 is CASSLGQGTKETQYF. In nucleotides, the CDR3 is TGCGCCAGCAGCCTCGGACAGGGGACAAAAGAGACCCAGTACTTC.

This clonotype turned up a few times. The V gene is TRBV7-6, the J gene TRBJ1-1; 8 bases are a match to TRBD1. Per the germline V gene, CDR1 is SGHVS and CDR2 is FNYEAQ. The length of the CDR3 is 14 residues. Germline trimming cut 4 bases from V and 2 bases from J; bases unmatched to any gene: 3. This CDR3 is CASSSQGGNTEAFF. DNA of the CDR3: TGTGCCAGCAGCTCACAGGGGGGAAACACTGAAGCTTTCTTT.

The chain is built from TRBV11-2 and TRBJ2-1, with D possibly matching TRBD2 (5 bases). V gave up 5 bases and J gave up 0 bases, with 14 bases separating them. This CDR3 region has 16 residues. Germline values: CDR1 SGHAT, CDR2 FQNNGV. The CDR3 region is CASSPTRESSYNEQFF. The CDR3 region has the DNA TGTGCCAGCAGCCCAACGAGGGAAAGCTCCTACAATGAGCAGTTCTTC.

The chain has TRBV12-3 or TRBV12-4 and TRBJ2-1, with D perhaps being TRBD1 or TRBD2 (7 bases each). The CDR3 has 15 residues. The V end was cut by 5 bases, the J end by 5 bases, with 16 bases between. The DNA for the CDR3 is TGTGCCAGCAGTCCCAGGGGGGGGTCCCACAATGAGCAGTTCTTC. It yields the protein CASSPRGGSHNEQFF.